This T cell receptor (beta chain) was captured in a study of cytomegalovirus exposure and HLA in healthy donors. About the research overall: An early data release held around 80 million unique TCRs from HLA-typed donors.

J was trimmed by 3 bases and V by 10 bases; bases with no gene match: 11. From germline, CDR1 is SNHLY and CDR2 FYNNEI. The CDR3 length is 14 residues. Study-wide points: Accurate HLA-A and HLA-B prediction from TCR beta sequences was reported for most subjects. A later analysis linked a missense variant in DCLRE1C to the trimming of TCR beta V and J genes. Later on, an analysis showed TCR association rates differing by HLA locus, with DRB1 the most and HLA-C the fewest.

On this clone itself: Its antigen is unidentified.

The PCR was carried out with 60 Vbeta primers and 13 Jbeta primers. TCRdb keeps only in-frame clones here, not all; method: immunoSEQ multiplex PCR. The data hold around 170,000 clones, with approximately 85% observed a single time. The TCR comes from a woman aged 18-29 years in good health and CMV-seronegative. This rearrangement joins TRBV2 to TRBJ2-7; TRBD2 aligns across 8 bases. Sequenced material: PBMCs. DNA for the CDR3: TGTGCCACCGGCCGGGAGGCGGGGGGCTACGAGCAGTACTTC. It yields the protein CATGREAGGYEQYF.